The TCR beta chain under discussion was sequenced for a study of T cell responses to AZD1222 COVID-19 vaccine. General observations from the study: Just a handful of AZD1222 recipients tested seropositive at baseline.

As to this clone: Its specificity is unknown.

Using immunoSEQ multiplex PCR, the repertoire was profiled, and TCRdb retains in-frame clones only, with some absent. Of roughly 120,000 clones in the sample, 90% to 95% were seen once. The CDR3 is 12 residues long. Deletions cut 4 bases from V and 5 bases from J, with 9 bases between. Germline V CDR1 and CDR2: SGHRS, YFSETQ. This sequence joins TRBV5-1 and TRBJ1-1; no firm D call. The sample here was peripheral blood, taken on day 0 of AZD1222 vaccination. This TCR was sampled from an adult in good health. For the CDR3, the DNA is TGCGCCAGCAGCGGGAAACGAACTGAAGCTTTCTTT. Translation gives CASSGKRTEAFF. Looking up the rest from reference TRBV5-1 and TRBJ1-1 gives the full variable domain: KAGVTQTPRYLIKTRGQQVTLSCSPISGHRSVSWYQQTPGQGLQFLFEYFSETQRNKGNFPGRFSGRQFSNSRSEMNVSTLELGDSALYLCASSGKRTEAFFGQGTRLTVV.